These 4 T cell receptor beta chains were all obtained from the same sample, sequenced in a study of cytomegalovirus exposure and HLA in healthy donors. Researchers ran the PCR with 60 Vbeta and 13 Jbeta primers. The protocol was immunoSEQ multiplex PCR, while the TCRdb copy is restricted to in-frame clones and leaves out a portion. Of some 90,000 clones listed, about four fifths are singletons. The specimen sequenced was PBMCs. These receptors were collected from a female donor in good health and CMV-seropositive.

V and J are TRBV28 and TRBJ1-1; 12 bases are a match to TRBD1. This CDR3 contains 15 residues. Germline CDR1 reads MDHEN; CDR2 reads SYDVKM. The V gene end was trimmed by 8 bases and the J gene end by 0 bases; junction bases not matched to a gene: 4. The CDR3 bases are TGTGCCAGCGCCGGGACAGGGGGCTTGAACACTGAAGCTTTCTTT. This encodes CASAGTGGLNTEAFF.

The rearrangement uses TRBV14 and TRBJ2-7; 10 positions agree with TRBD2. CDR1 SGHDN and CDR2 FVKESK come from the germline V gene. The CDR3 totals 15 residues. V dropped 4 bases and J dropped 6; count of bases not matched to a gene: 9. The CDR3 loop is CASSLLAGGISEQYF. The CDR3 region has the DNA TGTGCCAGCAGCCTTTTAGCGGGAGGTATCAGCGAGCAGTACTTC.

J is TRBJ1-5 and V is TRBV15, with 9 bases aligning to TRBD1. Germline-derived CDR1 and CDR2 are LNHNV and YYDKDF (reference sequence). The V gene end was trimmed by 6 bases and the J gene end by 3 bases; junction bases not matched to a gene: 6. This CDR3 has 15 residues. The chain's CDR3 is CATRIQGANNQPQHF. CDR3 coding DNA: TGTGCCACCAGAATACAGGGGGCTAACAATCAGCCCCAGCATTTT.

The V call is TRBV6-1, the J call TRBJ1-2; D uncertain. The CDR3 spans 13 residues. From germline, CDR1 is MNHNS and CDR2 SASEGT. V lost 8 bases and J lost 3, with 13 bases in between. The CDR3 loop is CASAIRVDYGYTF. In DNA, the CDR3 is TGTGCCAGCGCGATTCGGGTGGACTATGGCTACACCTTC.